The rows below give T cell receptor beta chains drawn from one sample of a study of blood T cell repertoires in COVID-19. This table comes from immunoSEQ multiplex PCR, and its TCRdb copy is limited to in-frame clones, with some not included. The data hold around 98,000 clones, with approximately 84% observed a single time. The source material was peripheral blood. These receptors were taken from a woman between 55 and 75 years old with acute or convalescent COVID-19. The CDR3 runs from the conserved cysteine through the conserved F or W. D genes are given only for firm matches. Clone size, where shown, is once, few, many, or a class for clones that have expanded.

DNA	CDR3	V	J	size	D
TGTGCCAGCTCACCACCTTCTGGGGGCTTTAACTACAATGAGCAGTTCTTC	CASSPPSGGFNYNEQFF	TRBV18	TRBJ2-1	.	.
TGTGCCAGCACCAGCCAGACCGCGACGGGGACTGAAGCTTTCTTT	CASTSQTATGTEAFF	TRBV6-5	TRBJ1-1	.	.
TGTGCCAGCAGTTACCCGAGACAGGGTGTTGAGCAGTTCTTC	CASSYPRQGVEQFF	TRBV6-2/TRBV6-3	TRBJ2-1	.	TRBD1
TGTGCCAGCAGCCAAGGTCCAGGGGGCGCCTATGGCTACACCTTC	CASSQGPGGAYGYTF	TRBV3-1/TRBV3-2	TRBJ1-2	.	TRBD1
TGTGCCAGCAGTGGACAGACAGGGTACTATGGCTACACCTTC	CASSGQTGYYGYTF	TRBV2	TRBJ1-2	.	TRBD1
TGTGCCAGCAGTGATACAGGGAACTATGGCTACACCTTC	CASSDTGNYGYTF	TRBV2	TRBJ1-2	once	.
TGCAGTGCTAGTGACTCTGGGACACGGAACTATGGCTACACCTTC	CSASDSGTRNYGYTF	TRBV20-1	TRBJ1-2	.	.
TGTGCCAGCAGCTTACGGGGGGACACAGATACGCAGTATTTT	CASSLRGDTDTQYF	TRBV7-3	TRBJ2-3	once	TRBD2
TGTGCCAGCAGCTCACCGGGACTCCTGCCCTACAATGAGCAGTTCTTC	CASSSPGLLPYNEQFF	TRBV11-2	TRBJ2-1	.	.
TGTGCCAGTAGTTTACCTATCCCACAGGGCCGGAACACCGGGGAGCTGTTTTTT	CASSLPIPQGRNTGELFF	TRBV6-2/TRBV6-3	TRBJ2-2	.	.
TGTGCCAGCAGTTATAACAGGGCCTATGGCTACACCTTC	CASSYNRAYGYTF	TRBV6-6	TRBJ1-2	.	.
TGTGCCAGCAGCCCCCCGACAGGACCCTCCTACGAGCAGTACTTC	CASSPPTGPSYEQYF	TRBV28	TRBJ2-7	.	.
TGCGCCAGCAGCCAAGGTGGCGGGAGACTCACAGATACGCAGTATTTT	CASSQGGGRLTDTQYF	TRBV4-3	TRBJ2-3	once	TRBD2
TGTGCCAGCAGCCATAGGAGAGGATACTCCTATGGCTACACCTTC	CASSHRRGYSYGYTF	TRBV3-1/TRBV3-2	TRBJ1-2	.	.
TGCAGTGCCGGCAGGGCTGTTGAAGCTTTCTTT	CSAGRAVEAFF	TRBV20-1	TRBJ1-1	.	.
TGTGCCAGCAGCTCCGTCTCTGGGGCCAACGTCCTGACTTTC	CASSSVSGANVLTF	TRBV7-3	TRBJ2-6	once	.
TGCGCCAGCAGCTTAGGGACAGGGAACTATGGCTACACCTTC	CASSLGTGNYGYTF	TRBV5-1	TRBJ1-2	.	TRBD1
TGTGCCAGCAGTGAAATCCGGGATTCACCCCTCCACTTT	CASSEIRDSPLHF	TRBV6-1	TRBJ1-6	.	.
TGTGCCAGCAGCTTTACAGGTATCCGAGGCTACACCTTC	CASSFTGIRGYTF	TRBV7-2	TRBJ1-2	.	.
TGTGCCAGCAGCCATAACGGCCGCGGGACAGGGCGTGAAAAACTGTTTTTT	CASSHNGRGTGREKLFF	TRBV3-1/TRBV3-2	TRBJ1-4	.	TRBD1